This T cell receptor beta chain was identified during a study of blood T cell repertoires in COVID-19. Assay: immunoSEQ multiplex PCR; the TCRdb copy retains only in-frame clones and omits some. The sample has 150,000 to 200,000 clones; more than 65% are singletons. The sample holds a few counts of this clone. This CDR3 has 13 amino acids. Deletions cut 1 base from V and 5 bases from J, with 7 bases between. Germline CDR1 reads KGHDR; CDR2 reads SFDVKD. The sample consisted of PBMCs or T cells enriched from blood (not recorded which). The J gene is TRBJ1-2, the V gene TRBV24-1; D may be TRBD1 (6 bases). This receptor was taken from a woman in her forties or fifties with acute COVID-19. CDR3 DNA: TGTGCCACCAGTGATTTAGGGGGTTATGGCTACACCTTC. Encoded protein: CATSDLGGYGYTF.